Reported below is one TCR beta chain. With MiXCR, TCRdb called clones anew from the PCR reads. The sample lists just over 20,000 clones; more than 10% were seen once. Germline V gives CDR1 SGHAT, CDR2 FQNNGV. The CDR3 runs to 14 residues. Trimming removed 11 bases from V and 10 bases from J; junction bases left unmatched: 14. The data belong to a study of metastatic and nonmetastatic thyroid tumors. Before thyroid surgery, none of the patients had received any treatment. The receptor's source is a male donor with papillary thyroid cancer or a benign thyroid nodule (not recorded which). Some clones in this sample may be carry-over from other donors' samples. Sequencing was done on a sample of blood. The chain employs TRBV11-2 and TRBJ2-3, with TRBD2 identical over 11 bases. For the CDR3, the DNA is TGTGCCTCCCGAGAGAATAGCGGGAGGGCTGCGCAGTATTTT. Residues: CASRENSGRAAQYF.